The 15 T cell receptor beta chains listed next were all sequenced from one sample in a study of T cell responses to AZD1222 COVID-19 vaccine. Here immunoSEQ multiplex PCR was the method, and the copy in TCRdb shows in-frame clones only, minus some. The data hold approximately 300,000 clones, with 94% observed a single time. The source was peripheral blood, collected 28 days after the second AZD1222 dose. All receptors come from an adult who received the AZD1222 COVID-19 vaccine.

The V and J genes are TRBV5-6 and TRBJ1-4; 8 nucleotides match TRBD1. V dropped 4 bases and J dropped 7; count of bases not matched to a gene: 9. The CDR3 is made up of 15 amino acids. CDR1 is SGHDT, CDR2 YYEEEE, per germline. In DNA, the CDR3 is TGTGCCAGCAGCGGCCGGGACAGGTCCACTGAAAAACTGTTTTTT. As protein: CASSGRDRSTEKLFF.

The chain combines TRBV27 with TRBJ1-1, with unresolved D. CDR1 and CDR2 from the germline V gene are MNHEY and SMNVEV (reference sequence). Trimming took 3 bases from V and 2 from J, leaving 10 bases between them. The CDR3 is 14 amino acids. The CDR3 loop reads CASSLRAYNTEAFF. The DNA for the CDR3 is TGTGCCAGCAGTTTGCGGGCCTACAACACTGAAGCTTTCTTT.

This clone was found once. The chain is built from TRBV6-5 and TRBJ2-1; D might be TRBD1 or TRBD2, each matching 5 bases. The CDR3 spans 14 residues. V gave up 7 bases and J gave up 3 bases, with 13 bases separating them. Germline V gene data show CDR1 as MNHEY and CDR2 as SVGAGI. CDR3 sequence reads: CASTLQAGYNEQFF. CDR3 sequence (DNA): TGTGCCAGCACCCTACAGGCGGGCTACAATGAGCAGTTCTTC.

Here the CDR3 reads CASSATSGRYNEQFF. As DNA, the CDR3 is TGTGCCAGCAGCGCCACTAGCGGGAGGTATAATGAGCAGTTCTTC. The chain combines TRBV2 with TRBJ2-1, with 12 nucleotides matching TRBD2. J lost 7 bases, V lost 6 bases, and 7 bases had no gene match. The germline gives CDR1 SNHLY, CDR2 FYNNEI. There are 15 residues in the CDR3.

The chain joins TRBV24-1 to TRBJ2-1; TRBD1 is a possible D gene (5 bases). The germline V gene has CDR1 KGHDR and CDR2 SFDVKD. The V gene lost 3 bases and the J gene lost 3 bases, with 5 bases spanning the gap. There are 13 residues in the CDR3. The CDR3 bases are TGTGCCACCAGTGATGACAGCTACAATGAGCAGTTCTTC. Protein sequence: CATSDDSYNEQFF.

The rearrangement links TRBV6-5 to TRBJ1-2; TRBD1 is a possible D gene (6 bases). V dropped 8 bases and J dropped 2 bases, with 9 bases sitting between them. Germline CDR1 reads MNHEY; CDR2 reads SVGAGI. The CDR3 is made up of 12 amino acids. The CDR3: CASGQGNYGYTF. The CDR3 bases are TGTGCCAGCGGGCAGGGGAACTATGGCTACACCTTC.

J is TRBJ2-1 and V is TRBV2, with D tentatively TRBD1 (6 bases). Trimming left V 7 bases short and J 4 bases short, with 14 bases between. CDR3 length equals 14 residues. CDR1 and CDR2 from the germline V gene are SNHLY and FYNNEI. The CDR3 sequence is CASNPEGTYNEQFF. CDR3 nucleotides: TGTGCCAGCAACCCCGAGGGGACATACAATGAGCAGTTCTTC.

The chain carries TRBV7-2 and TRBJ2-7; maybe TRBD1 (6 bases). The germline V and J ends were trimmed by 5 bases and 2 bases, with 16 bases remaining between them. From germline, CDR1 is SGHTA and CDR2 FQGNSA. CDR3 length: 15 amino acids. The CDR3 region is CASSLRDTVAYEQYF. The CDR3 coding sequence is TGTGCCAGCAGCCTCCGGGACACGGTGGCCTACGAGCAGTACTTC.

The CDR3 nucleotides are TGTGCCACCAGTGATCGGAACAAGCAGGGGCCCCCGGAGACCCAGTACTTC. This gives the protein CATSDRNKQGPPETQYF. V and J are TRBV24-1 and TRBJ2-5; a weak D match, TRBD1 (6 bases). The CDR3 consists of 17 residues. Trimming took off 3 bases at V and 5 bases at J, with 21 bases between the two ends. From germline, CDR1 is KGHDR and CDR2 SFDVKD.

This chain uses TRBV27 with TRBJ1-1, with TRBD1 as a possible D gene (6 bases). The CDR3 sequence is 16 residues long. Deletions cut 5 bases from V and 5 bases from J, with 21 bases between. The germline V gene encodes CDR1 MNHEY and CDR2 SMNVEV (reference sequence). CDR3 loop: CASSPSSGAQGTEAFF. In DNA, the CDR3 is TGTGCCAGCAGTCCGAGCTCAGGGGCCCAGGGGACTGAAGCTTTCTTT.

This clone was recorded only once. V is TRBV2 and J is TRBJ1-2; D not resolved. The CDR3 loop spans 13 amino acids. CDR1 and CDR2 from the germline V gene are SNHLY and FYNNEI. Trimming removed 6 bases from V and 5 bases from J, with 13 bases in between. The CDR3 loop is CASSERWAYGYTF. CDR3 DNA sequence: TGTGCCAGCAGCGAGAGGTGGGCATATGGCTACACCTTC.

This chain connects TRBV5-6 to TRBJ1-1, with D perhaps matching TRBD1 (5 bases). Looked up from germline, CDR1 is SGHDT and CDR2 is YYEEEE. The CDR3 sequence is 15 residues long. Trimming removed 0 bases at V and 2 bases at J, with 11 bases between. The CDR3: CASSLGPDSNTEAFF. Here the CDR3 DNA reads TGTGCCAGCAGCTTGGGTCCAGACAGTAACACTGAAGCTTTCTTT.

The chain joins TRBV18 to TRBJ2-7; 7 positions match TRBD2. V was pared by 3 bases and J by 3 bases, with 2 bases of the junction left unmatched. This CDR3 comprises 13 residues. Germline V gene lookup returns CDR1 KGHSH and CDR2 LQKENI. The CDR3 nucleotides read TGTGCCAGCTCACCCGGGACTATCTACGAGCAGTACTTC. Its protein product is CASSPGTIYEQYF. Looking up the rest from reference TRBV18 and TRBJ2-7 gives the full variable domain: NAGVMQNPRHLVRRRGQEARLRCSPMKGHSHVYWYRQLPEEGLKFMVYLQKENIIDESGMPKERFSAEFPKEGPSILRIQQVVRGDSAAYFCASSPGTIYEQYFGPGTRLTVT.

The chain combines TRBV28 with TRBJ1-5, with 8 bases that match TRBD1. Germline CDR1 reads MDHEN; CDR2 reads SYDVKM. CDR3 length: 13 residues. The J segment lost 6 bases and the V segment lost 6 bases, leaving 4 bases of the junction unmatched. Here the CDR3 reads CASSGQGLQPQHF. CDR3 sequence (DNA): TGTGCCAGCAGCGGACAGGGCCTTCAGCCCCAGCATTTT.

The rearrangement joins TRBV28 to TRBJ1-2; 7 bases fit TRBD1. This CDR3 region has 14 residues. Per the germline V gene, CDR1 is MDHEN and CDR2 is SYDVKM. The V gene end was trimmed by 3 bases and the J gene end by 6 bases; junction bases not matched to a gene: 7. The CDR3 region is CASSFSDREDGYTF. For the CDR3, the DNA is TGTGCCAGCAGTTTCAGCGACAGGGAGGATGGCTACACCTTC.